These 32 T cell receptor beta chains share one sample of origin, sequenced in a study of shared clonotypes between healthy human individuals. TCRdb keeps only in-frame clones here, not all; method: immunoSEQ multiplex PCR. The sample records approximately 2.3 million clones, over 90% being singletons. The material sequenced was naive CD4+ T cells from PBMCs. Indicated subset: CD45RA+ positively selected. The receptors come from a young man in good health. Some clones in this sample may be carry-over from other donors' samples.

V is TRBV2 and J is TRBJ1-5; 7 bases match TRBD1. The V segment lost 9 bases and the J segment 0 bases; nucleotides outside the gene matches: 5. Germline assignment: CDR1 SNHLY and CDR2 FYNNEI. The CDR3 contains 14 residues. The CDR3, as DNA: TGTGCCAGGGGGACAGAGTATAGCAATCAGCCCCAGCATTTT. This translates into CARGTEYSNQPQHF.

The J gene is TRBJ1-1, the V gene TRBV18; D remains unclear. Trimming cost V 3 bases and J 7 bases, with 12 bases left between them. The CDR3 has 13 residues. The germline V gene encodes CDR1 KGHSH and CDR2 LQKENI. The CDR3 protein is CASSPGRSGEAFF. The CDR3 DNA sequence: TGTGCCAGCTCACCTGGGCGGTCAGGTGAAGCTTTCTTT.

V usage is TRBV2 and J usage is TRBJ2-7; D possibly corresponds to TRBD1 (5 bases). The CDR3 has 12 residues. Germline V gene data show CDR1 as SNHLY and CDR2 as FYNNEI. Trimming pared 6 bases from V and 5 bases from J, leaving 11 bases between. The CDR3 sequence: CASRREGDEQYF. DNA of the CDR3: TGTGCCAGCAGACGAGAAGGGGACGAGCAGTACTTC.

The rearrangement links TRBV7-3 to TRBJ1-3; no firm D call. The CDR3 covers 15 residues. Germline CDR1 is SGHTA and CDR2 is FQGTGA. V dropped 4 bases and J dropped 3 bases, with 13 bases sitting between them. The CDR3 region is CASSSSPGNGNTIYF. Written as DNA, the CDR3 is TGTGCCAGCAGCTCCTCCCCCGGGAATGGAAACACCATATATTTT. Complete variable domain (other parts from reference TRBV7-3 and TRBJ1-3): GAGVSQTPSNKVTEKGKYVELRCDPISGHTALYWYRQSLGQGPEFLIYFQGTGAADDSGLPNDRFFAVRPEGSVSTLKIQRTERGDSAVYLCASSSSPGNGNTIYFGEGSWLTVV.

This CDR3 reads CASSDLMGSYSNQPQHF. In DNA, the CDR3 is TGTGCCAGCAGTGACCTGATGGGAAGTTATAGCAATCAGCCCCAGCATTTT. The J gene is TRBJ1-5, the V gene TRBV2, with D unresolved. Trimming shortened V by 3 bases and J by 0 bases, and 15 bases separated the two germline ends. The CDR3 loop spans 17 amino acids. The germline V gene encodes CDR1 SNHLY and CDR2 FYNNEI.

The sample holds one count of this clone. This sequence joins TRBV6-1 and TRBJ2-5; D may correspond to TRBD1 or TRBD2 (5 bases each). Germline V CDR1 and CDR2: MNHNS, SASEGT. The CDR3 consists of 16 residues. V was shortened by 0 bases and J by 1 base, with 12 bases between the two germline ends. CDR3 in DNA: TGTGCCAGCAGTGAAGCGCTTCGAGGGACCCAAGAGACCCAGTACTTC. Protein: CASSEALRGTQETQYF.

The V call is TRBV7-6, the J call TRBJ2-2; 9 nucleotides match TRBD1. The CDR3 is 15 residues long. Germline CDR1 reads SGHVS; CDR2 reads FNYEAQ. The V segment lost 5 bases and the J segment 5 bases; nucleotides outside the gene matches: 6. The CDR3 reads CASSGQGPRTGELFF. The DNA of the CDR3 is TGTGCCAGCAGCGGACAGGGGCCGCGGACCGGGGAGCTGTTTTTT.

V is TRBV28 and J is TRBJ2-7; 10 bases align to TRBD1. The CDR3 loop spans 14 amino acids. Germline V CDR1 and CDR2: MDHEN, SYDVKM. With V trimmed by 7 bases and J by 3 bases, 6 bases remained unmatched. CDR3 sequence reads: CASTRDRGHYEQYF. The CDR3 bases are TGTGCCAGCACCAGGGACAGGGGTCACTACGAGCAGTACTTC.

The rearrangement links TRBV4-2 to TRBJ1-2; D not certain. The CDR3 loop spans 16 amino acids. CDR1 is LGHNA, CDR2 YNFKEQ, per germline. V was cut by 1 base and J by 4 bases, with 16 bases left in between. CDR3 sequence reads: CASSQVEGPPGYGYTF. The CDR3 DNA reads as TGTGCCAGCAGCCAAGTAGAAGGGCCCCCGGGCTATGGCTACACCTTC.

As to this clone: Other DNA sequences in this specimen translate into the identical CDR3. CDR3 protein: CASSLGTSGSEQYF. The CDR3 bases are TGTGCCAGCAGCTTGGGGACTAGCGGGAGCGAGCAGTACTTC. This rearrangement joins TRBV7-3 to TRBJ2-7; 14 bases map to TRBD2. The germline gives CDR1 SGHTA, CDR2 FQGTGA. V was clipped by 3 bases and J by 6 bases; unmatched bases: 1. The CDR3 covers 14 residues.

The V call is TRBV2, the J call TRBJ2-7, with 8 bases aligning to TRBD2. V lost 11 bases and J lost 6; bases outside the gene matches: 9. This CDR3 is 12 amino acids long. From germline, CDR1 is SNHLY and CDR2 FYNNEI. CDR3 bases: TGTGCCGCGGGACGGGAGGGATTCGAGCAGTACTTC. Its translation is CAAGREGFEQYF.

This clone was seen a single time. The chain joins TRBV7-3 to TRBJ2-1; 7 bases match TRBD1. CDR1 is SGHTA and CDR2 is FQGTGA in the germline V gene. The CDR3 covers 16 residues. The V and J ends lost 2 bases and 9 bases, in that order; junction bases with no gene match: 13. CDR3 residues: CASSLGGSIPGGEQFF. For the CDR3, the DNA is TGTGCCAGCAGCTTAGGGGGCTCCATTCCAGGGGGTGAGCAGTTCTTC. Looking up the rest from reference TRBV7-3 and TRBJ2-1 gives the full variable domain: GAGVSQTPSNKVTEKGKYVELRCDPISGHTALYWYRQSLGQGPEFLIYFQGTGAADDSGLPNDRFFAVRPEGSVSTLKIQRTERGDSAVYLCASSLGGSIPGGEQFFGPGTRLTVL.

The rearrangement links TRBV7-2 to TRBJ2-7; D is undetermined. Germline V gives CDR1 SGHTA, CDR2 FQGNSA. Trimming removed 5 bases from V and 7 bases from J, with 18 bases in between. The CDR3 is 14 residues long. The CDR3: CASSPAPIVGEQYF. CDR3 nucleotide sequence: TGTGCCAGCAGCCCCGCCCCCATCGTGGGGGAGCAGTACTTC.

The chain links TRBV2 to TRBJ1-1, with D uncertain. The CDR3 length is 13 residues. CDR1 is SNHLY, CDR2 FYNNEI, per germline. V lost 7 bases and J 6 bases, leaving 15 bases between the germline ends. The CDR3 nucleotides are TGTGCCAGCACCCTCTTAAACGGGGCTGAAGCTTTCTTT. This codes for CASTLLNGAEAFF.

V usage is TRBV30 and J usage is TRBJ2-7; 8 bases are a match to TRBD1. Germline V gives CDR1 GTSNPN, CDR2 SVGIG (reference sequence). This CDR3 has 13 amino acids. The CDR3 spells CAHRGTGGYEQYF. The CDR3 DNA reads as TGTGCTCATCGCGGGACAGGAGGCTACGAGCAGTACTTC. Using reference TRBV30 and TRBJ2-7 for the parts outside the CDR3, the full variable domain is SQTIHQWPATLVQPVGSPLSLECTVEGTSNPNLYWYRQAAGRGLQLLFYSVGIGQISSEVPQNLSASRPQDRQFILSSKKLLLSDSGFYLCAHRGTGGYEQYFGPGTRLTVT.

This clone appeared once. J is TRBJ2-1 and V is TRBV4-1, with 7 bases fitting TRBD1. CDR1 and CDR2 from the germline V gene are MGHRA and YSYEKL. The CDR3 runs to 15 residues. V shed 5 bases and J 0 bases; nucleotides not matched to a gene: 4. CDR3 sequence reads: CASSTGASSYNEQFF. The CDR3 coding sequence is TGCGCCAGCAGCACAGGGGCTAGCTCCTACAATGAGCAGTTCTTC.

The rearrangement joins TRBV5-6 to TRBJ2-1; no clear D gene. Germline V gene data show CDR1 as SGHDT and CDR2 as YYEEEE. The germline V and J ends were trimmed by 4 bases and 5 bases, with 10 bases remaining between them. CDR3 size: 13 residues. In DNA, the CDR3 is TGTGCCAGCAGCACCTTTAGCAACAATGAGCAGTTCTTC. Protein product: CASSTFSNNEQFF.

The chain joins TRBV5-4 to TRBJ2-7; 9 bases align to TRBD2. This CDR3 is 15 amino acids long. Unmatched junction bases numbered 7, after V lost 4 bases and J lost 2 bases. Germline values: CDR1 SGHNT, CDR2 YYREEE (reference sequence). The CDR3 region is CASSPGTSTPYEQYF. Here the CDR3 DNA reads TGTGCCAGCAGCCCGGGGACTAGCACTCCCTACGAGCAGTACTTC.

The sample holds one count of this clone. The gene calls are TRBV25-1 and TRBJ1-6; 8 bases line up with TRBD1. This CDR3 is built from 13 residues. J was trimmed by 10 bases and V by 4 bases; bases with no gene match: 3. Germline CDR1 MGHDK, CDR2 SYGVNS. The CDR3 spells CASSGQGASPLHF. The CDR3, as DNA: TGTGCCAGCAGTGGCCAGGGGGCATCACCCCTCCACTTT.

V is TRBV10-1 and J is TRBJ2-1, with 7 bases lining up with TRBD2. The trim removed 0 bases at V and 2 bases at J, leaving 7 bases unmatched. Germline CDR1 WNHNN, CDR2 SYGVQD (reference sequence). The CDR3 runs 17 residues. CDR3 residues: CASSESLAGRTYNEQFF. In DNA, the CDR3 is TGCGCCAGCAGTGAGTCCTTAGCGGGTCGTACCTACAATGAGCAGTTCTTC.

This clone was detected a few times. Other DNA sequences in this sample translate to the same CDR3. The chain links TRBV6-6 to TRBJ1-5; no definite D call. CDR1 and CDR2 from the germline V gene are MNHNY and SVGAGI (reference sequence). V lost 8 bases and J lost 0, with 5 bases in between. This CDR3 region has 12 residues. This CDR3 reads CASGYSNQPQHF. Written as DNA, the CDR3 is TGTGCCAGCGGATATAGCAATCAGCCCCAGCATTTT.

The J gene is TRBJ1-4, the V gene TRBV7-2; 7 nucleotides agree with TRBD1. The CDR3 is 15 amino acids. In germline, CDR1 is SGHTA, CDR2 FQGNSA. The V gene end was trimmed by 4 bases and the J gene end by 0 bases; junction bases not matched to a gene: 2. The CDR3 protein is CASSSGQATNEKLFF. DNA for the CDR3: TGTGCCAGCAGCTCCGGACAGGCAACTAATGAAAAACTGTTTTTT.

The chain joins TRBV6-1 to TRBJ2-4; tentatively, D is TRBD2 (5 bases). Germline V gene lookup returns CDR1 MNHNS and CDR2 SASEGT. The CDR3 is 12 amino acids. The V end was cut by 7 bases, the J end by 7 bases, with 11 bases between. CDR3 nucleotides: TGTGCCAGCACCCTCCCGGGGAACATTCAGTACTTC. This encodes CASTLPGNIQYF.

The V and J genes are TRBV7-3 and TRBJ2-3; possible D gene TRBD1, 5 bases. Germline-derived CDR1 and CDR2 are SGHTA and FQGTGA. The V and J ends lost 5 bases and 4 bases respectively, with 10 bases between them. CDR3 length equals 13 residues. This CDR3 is CASSRVGADTQYF. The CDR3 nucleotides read TGTGCCAGCAGCCGGGTAGGGGCAGATACGCAGTATTTT.

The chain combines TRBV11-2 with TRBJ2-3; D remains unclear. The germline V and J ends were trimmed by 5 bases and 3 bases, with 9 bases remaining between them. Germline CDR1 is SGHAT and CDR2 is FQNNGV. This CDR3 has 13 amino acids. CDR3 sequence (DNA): TGTGCCAGCAGCGAACATCGGACAGATACGCAGTATTTT. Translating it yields CASSEHRTDTQYF.

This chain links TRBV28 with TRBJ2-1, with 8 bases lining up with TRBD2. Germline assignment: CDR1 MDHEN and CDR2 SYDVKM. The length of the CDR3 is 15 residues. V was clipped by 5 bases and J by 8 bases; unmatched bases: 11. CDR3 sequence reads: CASSDLAAGGYEQFF. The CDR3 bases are TGTGCCAGCAGTGATCTAGCGGCGGGGGGATATGAGCAGTTCTTC.

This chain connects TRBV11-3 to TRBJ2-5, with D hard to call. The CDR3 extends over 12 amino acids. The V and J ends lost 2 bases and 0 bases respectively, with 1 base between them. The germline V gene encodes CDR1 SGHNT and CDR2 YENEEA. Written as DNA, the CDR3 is TGTGCCAGCAGCTTAAACCAAGAGACCCAGTACTTC. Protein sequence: CASSLNQETQYF.

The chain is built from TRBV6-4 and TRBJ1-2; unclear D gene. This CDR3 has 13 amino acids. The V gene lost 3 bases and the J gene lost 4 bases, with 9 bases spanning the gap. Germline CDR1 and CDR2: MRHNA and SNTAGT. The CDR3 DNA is TGTGCCAGCAGTGAAATATGGGGCTATGGCTACACCTTC. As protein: CASSEIWGYGYTF.

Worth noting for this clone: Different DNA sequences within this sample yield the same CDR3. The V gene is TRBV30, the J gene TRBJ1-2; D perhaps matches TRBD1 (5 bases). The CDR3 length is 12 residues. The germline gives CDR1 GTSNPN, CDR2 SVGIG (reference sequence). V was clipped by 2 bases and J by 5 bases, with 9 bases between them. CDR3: CAWSPRGYGYTF. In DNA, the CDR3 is TGTGCCTGGAGTCCTAGGGGATATGGCTACACCTTC.

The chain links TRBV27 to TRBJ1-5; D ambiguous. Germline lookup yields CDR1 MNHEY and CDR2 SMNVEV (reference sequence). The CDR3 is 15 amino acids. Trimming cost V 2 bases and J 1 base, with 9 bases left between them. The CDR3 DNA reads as TGTGCCAGCAGTTTAGAGGCCAACAGCAATCAGCCCCAGCATTTT. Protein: CASSLEANSNQPQHF.

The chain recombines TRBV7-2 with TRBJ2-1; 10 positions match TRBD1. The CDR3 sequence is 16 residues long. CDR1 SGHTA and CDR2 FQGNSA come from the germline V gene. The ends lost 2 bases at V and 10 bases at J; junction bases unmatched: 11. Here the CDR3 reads CASSLLRQGAGEEQFF. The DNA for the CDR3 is TGTGCCAGCAGCTTATTGAGACAGGGGGCCGGGGAAGAGCAGTTCTTC.

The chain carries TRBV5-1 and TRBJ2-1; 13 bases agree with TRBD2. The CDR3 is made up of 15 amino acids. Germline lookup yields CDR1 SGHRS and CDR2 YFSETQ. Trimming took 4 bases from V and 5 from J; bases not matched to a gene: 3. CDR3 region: CASSVGTSGDNEQFF. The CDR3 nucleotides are TGCGCCAGCAGCGTCGGGACTAGCGGGGACAATGAGCAGTTCTTC.